The clone carrying this T cell receptor beta chain turned up a few times. The antigen is undetermined. The source of the sample is a study of early T cells in non-severe SARS-CoV-2 infection. The overall study: Chains were unpaired, as sequencing was done on bulk RNA from unsorted whole blood.

The TCR library protocol attached unique molecular identifiers to the individual cDNA molecules. TCRdb used MiXCR to reprocess the 5' RACE reads, holding one entry per CDR3 protein. The data show 25,000 to 35,000 distinct CDR3 sequences, with roughly 7% seen just once and roughly 35% held by the top ten. Study observations and caveats: Database matching using VDJdb favored anti-spike CD8 responses, with private and CD4 specificities left missing.

The source of this sequence is an adult who was a healthcare worker with PCR-confirmed SARS-CoV-2 infection or an uninfected control (not recorded which). The sample was whole blood.

CDR3 loop: CASSQPLNQPQHF. CDR3 in DNA: TGCGCCAGCAGCCAACCGCTTAATCAGCCCCAGCATTTT. The chain employs TRBV4-1 and TRBJ1-5; D is unclear. The CDR3 consists of 13 residues. V lost 2 bases, J lost 4 bases, and 6 bases lay in between. Per germline, CDR1 MGHRA and CDR2 YSYEKL.